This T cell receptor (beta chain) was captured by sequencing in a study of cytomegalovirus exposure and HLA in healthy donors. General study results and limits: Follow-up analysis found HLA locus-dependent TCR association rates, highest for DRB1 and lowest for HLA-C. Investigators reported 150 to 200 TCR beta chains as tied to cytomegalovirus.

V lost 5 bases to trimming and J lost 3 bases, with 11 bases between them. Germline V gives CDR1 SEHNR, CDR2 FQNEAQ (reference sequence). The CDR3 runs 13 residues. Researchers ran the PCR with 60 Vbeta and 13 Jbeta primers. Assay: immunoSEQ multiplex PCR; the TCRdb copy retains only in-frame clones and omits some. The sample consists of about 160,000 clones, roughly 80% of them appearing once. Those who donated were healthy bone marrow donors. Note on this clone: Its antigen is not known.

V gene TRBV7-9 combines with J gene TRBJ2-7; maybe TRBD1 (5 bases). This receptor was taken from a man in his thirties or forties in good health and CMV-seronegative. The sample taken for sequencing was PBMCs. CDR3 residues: CASSPQTVYEQYF. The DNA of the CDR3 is TGTGCCAGCAGCCCACAGACAGTCTACGAGCAGTACTTC.